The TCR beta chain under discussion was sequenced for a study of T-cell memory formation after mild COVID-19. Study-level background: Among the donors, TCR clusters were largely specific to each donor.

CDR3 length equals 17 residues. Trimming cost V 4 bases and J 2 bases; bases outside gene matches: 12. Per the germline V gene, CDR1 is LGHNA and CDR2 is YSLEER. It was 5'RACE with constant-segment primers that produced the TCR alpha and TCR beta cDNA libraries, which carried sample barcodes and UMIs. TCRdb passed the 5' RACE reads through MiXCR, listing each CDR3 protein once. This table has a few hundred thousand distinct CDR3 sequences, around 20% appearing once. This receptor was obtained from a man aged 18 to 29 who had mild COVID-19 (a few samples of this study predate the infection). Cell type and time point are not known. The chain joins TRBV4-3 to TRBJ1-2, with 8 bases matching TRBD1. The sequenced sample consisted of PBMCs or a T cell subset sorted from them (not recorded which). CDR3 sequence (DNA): TGCGCCAGCAGCCCCCGACGGTTCAGGGGGCCGAACTATGGCTACACCTTC. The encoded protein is CASSPRRFRGPNYGYTF.